These 26 T cell receptor beta chains were sequenced from one sample in a study of CD8 T cells in ankylosing spondylitis. TCRdb analysed the 5' RACE reads with MiXCR anew, one entry per CDR3 protein. The data contain 150,000 to 200,000 distinct CDR3 sequences, roughly 34% of them singletons. Sequenced sample: synovial fluid, either unsorted or a sorted T cell fraction (not recorded which). Receptors were obtained from a male donor with ankylosing spondylitis.

The V and J genes are TRBV12-3 or TRBV12-4 and TRBJ2-1, with 11 bases lining up with TRBD2. The CDR3 contains 19 residues. V lost 7 bases, J lost 1 base, and 15 bases stayed unmatched. The CDR3 DNA reads as TGTGCCAGCAAACCCCCGACTAGCGGGGCTTCGCCATCCTACAATGAGCAGTTCTTC. It codes for CASKPPTSGASPSYNEQFF.

This clonotype was seen only a few times. This chain uses TRBV5-1 with TRBJ2-7; 7 positions agree with TRBD1. The trim removed 1 base at V and 6 bases at J, leaving 7 bases unmatched. Germline V gene lookup returns CDR1 SGHRS and CDR2 YFSETQ. The length of the CDR3 is 14 residues. The CDR3 loop is CASSLTTGKREQYF. CDR3 coding DNA: TGCGCCAGCAGCTTGACGACAGGGAAACGCGAGCAGTACTTC.

The V and J genes are TRBV28 and TRBJ1-2, with 8 bases lining up with TRBD1. The V gene end was trimmed by 3 bases and the J gene end by 7 bases; junction bases not matched to a gene: 13. The germline V gene has CDR1 MDHEN and CDR2 SYDVKM. The CDR3 consists of 16 residues. The CDR3 loop is CASSFGTRGRDGGYTF. Here the CDR3 DNA reads TGTGCCAGCAGTTTCGGAACCAGGGGGCGCGACGGTGGCTACACCTTC.

This chain uses TRBV5-1 with TRBJ2-1, with D possibly being TRBD2 (6 bases). This CDR3 is 15 amino acids long. The V and J ends lost 3 bases and 0 bases respectively, with 10 bases between them. The germline V gene encodes CDR1 SGHRS and CDR2 YFSETQ. The CDR3 nucleotides are TGCGCCAGCAGCTCTAGCGCCAACTCCTACAATGAGCAGTTCTTC. Amino acids: CASSSSANSYNEQFF.

The chain couples TRBV5-1 to TRBJ2-7; the D gene is possibly TRBD1 (6 bases). Trimming shortened V by 6 bases and J by 2 bases, and 15 bases separated the two germline ends. Germline V gene data show CDR1 as SGHRS and CDR2 as YFSETQ. The CDR3 extends over 14 amino acids. CDR3 in amino acids: CASTTGIPAYEQYF. CDR3 in DNA: TGCGCCAGCACCACAGGGATCCCTGCCTACGAGCAGTACTTC. Supplemented by reference TRBV5-1 and TRBJ2-7, the full variable domain reads KAGVTQTPRYLIKTRGQQVTLSCSPISGHRSVSWYQQTPGQGLQFLFEYFSETQRNKGNFPGRFSGRQFSNSRSEMNVSTLELGDSALYLCASTTGIPAYEQYFGPGTRLTVT.

The chain has TRBV20-1 and TRBJ2-1; D is possibly TRBD2 (6 bases). The CDR3 loop spans 13 amino acids. V was shortened by 5 bases and J by 7 bases, with 15 bases between the two germline ends. In germline, CDR1 is DFQATT, CDR2 SNEGSKA (reference sequence). CDR3 sequence: CSALAPGVNEQFF. In DNA form, the CDR3 reads TGCAGTGCTCTCGCTCCGGGGGTGAATGAGCAGTTCTTC.

This clonotype was detected only a few times. Here the CDR3 DNA reads TGTGCCAGCAGCTACCAAGGATATGGCTACACCTTC. It yields the protein CASSYQGYGYTF. The genes are TRBV11-2 and TRBJ1-2; D is undetermined. Trimming cost V 4 bases and J 5 bases, with 8 bases left between them. Germline CDR1 SGHAT, CDR2 FQNNGV. The CDR3 has 12 residues. The whole variable domain, remainder taken from reference TRBV11-2 and TRBJ1-2, is EAGVAQSPRYKIIEKRQSVAFWCNPISGHATLYWYQQILGQGPKLLIQFQNNGVVDDSQLPKDRFSAERLKGVDSTLKIQPAKLEDSAVYLCASSYQGYGYTFGSGTRLTVV.

This sequence joins TRBV12-3 or TRBV12-4 and TRBJ1-2; TRBD1 might be the D (6 bases). V was shortened by 4 bases and J by 8 bases, with 14 bases between the two germline ends. The length of the CDR3 is 13 residues. Here the CDR3 DNA reads TGTGCCAGCAGTTATGGAGGGGGGATCGGCTACACCTTC. It translates to CASSYGGGIGYTF.

The count of this clonotype is one. The chain recombines TRBV12-3 or TRBV12-4 with TRBJ1-2, with 10 bases that match TRBD1. V was pared by 5 bases and J by 7 bases, with 7 bases of the junction left unmatched. This CDR3 spans 14 amino acids. In DNA form, the CDR3 reads TGTGCCAGCAGTCCAAGACAGGGGGCGGGTGGCTACACCTTC. This gives the protein CASSPRQGAGGYTF.

This chain links TRBV6-1 with TRBJ2-2; possible D gene TRBD1, 6 bases. Germline V gene sequence: CDR1 MNHNS, CDR2 SASEGT. CDR3 length: 14 amino acids. Trimming cost V 5 bases and J 5 bases, with 12 bases left between them. CDR3 bases: TGTGCCAGCAGTCCCCAGGGGACAACCGGGGAGCTGTTTTTT. Protein: CASSPQGTTGELFF.

This clonotype was observed a handful of times. This chain joins TRBV9 and TRBJ1-5; D ambiguous. V shed 1 base and J shed 4 bases, with 6 bases lying between them. Looked up from germline, CDR1 is SGDLS and CDR2 is YYNGEE. The CDR3 loop spans 13 amino acids. The CDR3 DNA sequence: TGTGCCAGCAGCGTAAGCGGTAATCAGCCCCAGCATTTT. Its protein product is CASSVSGNQPQHF.

This clonotype turned up a few times. This rearrangement joins TRBV7-9 to TRBJ2-7; TRBD1 or TRBD2 may be the D gene (5 bases each). The V end lost 5 bases, the J end lost 7 bases, and 21 bases lay between the germline ends. The CDR3 sequence is 15 residues long. Germline loops: CDR1 SEHNR, CDR2 FQNEAQ (reference sequence). The CDR3 coding sequence is TGTGCCAGCAGCCCGCCGGGGCCGAGCTGGGGAGAGCAGTACTTC. This sequence encodes CASSPPGPSWGEQYF.

There are a few counts of this clonotype. This chain links TRBV13 with TRBJ2-3; no clear D gene. The CDR3 has 14 amino acids. Germline-derived CDR1 and CDR2 are PRHDT and FYEKMQ (reference sequence). V was shortened by 4 bases and J by 5 bases, with 13 bases between the two germline ends. This chain's CDR3 is CASSSPLLLDTQYF. CDR3 sequence (DNA): TGTGCCAGCAGCTCCCCACTGTTGTTAGATACGCAGTATTTT.

The V call is TRBV28, the J call TRBJ2-3; either TRBD1 or TRBD2 may fit D (5 bases each). V dropped 2 bases and J dropped 4 bases, with 13 bases sitting between them. The CDR3 spans 15 residues. From germline, CDR1 is MDHEN and CDR2 SYDVKM. CDR3 DNA sequence: TGTGCCAGCAGTTTAGCCGGGACGGCGGCAGATACGCAGTATTTT. Protein: CASSLAGTAADTQYF.

This clonotype came up a few times. The chain recombines TRBV15 with TRBJ2-3; TRBD2 might be the D (5 bases). V lost 8 bases to trimming and J lost 5 bases, with 14 bases between them. There are 13 residues in the CDR3. Germline CDR1 and CDR2: LNHNV and YYDKDF (reference sequence). CDR3 protein: CATAEGSLDTQYF. DNA of the CDR3: TGTGCCACCGCAGAGGGCAGTTTAGATACGCAGTATTTT.

The chain links TRBV27 to TRBJ2-7; TRBD1 matches at 8 bases. This CDR3 is 15 amino acids long. Germline V gene sequence: CDR1 MNHEY, CDR2 SMNVEV (reference sequence). V lost 5 bases to trimming and J lost 1 base; unmatched junction nucleotides: 7. For the CDR3, the DNA is TGTGCCAGCAGTCCGCGACAGGGGAGTTCCTACGAGCAGTACTTC. Translation gives CASSPRQGSSYEQYF.

V and J are TRBV20-1 and TRBJ1-1; no reliable D call. In germline, CDR1 is DFQATT, CDR2 SNEGSKA (reference sequence). Deletions cut 3 bases from V and 6 bases from J, with 8 bases between. CDR3 size: 11 residues. Here the CDR3 reads CSASRAPEAFF. CDR3 DNA: TGCAGTGCTAGTCGCGCGCCTGAAGCTTTCTTT.

V gene TRBV6-2 or TRBV6-3 combines with J gene TRBJ2-1; TRBD2 might be the D (5 bases). This CDR3 comprises 12 residues. Trimming stripped 8 bases from V and 3 bases from J, with 8 bases between. Germline V lookup: CDR1 MNHEY, CDR2 SVGEGT. The CDR3 loop reads CASGLNYNEQFF. As DNA, the CDR3 is TGTGCCAGCGGACTCAACTACAATGAGCAGTTCTTC.

This rearrangement joins TRBV11-2 to TRBJ2-5; 11 bases are a match to TRBD2. This CDR3 is 17 amino acids long. V lost 6 bases and J lost 2; bases outside the gene matches: 11. The germline V gene has CDR1 SGHAT and CDR2 FQNNGV. CDR3 region: CASRRGASGRFQETQYF. The CDR3 DNA is TGTGCCAGCAGACGGGGGGCTAGCGGGAGGTTTCAAGAGACCCAGTACTTC.

This rearrangement joins TRBV6-1 to TRBJ1-3; D remains ambiguous. Between the trimmed V and J ends, which lost 6 bases and 0 bases, there was a span of 12 bases. Per germline, CDR1 MNHNS and CDR2 SASEGT. There are 15 residues in the CDR3. This CDR3 reads CASRAFSLSGNTIYF. The CDR3 DNA sequence: TGTGCCAGCAGGGCTTTTAGCCTCTCTGGAAACACCATATATTTT.

This clonotype was seen only a few times. The CDR3 DNA sequence: TGTGCTAGTGGTTTGGACCCAGAAACAAATGAGCAGTTCTTC. Amino acids: CASGLDPETNEQFF. The V call is TRBV12-5, the J call TRBJ2-1; D is undetermined. This CDR3 comprises 14 residues. Looked up from germline, CDR1 is LGHNT and CDR2 is FRNRAP. The germline V and J ends were trimmed by 1 base and 7 bases, with 11 bases remaining between them.

This clonotype was picked up a small number of times. CDR3 protein: CASSPRVTYEQYF. In nucleotides, the CDR3 is TGTGCCAGCAGCCCCAGGGTTACCTACGAGCAGTACTTC. V and J are TRBV7-9 and TRBJ2-7; a possible D gene is TRBD1 (5 bases). The CDR3 is 13 residues long. The V gene lost 5 bases and the J gene lost 2 bases, with 10 bases spanning the gap. Germline-derived CDR1 and CDR2 are SEHNR and FQNEAQ (reference sequence).

There are many counts of this clonotype. The chain uses TRBV29-1 and TRBJ2-7; TRBD2 matches 10 bases. The germline V gene has CDR1 SQVTM and CDR2 ANQGSEA. The CDR3 contains 12 residues. Losses at the gene ends were 4 bases for V and 3 bases for J; bases not matched to a gene: 0. The CDR3 loop is CSVGTSGYEQYF. The CDR3 DNA follows: TGCAGCGTTGGGACTAGCGGCTACGAGCAGTACTTC.

This clonotype showed up just a few times. The germline gene is not matched at one end of the junction; a read error may be the cause. The V call is TRBV2, the J call TRBJ2-7; maybe TRBD2 (6 bases). CDR1 is SNHLY, CDR2 FYNNEI, per germline. The CDR3 sequence is 14 residues long. The CDR3 DNA reads TGTGCCAGCAGTCGGGAGTTGTCCTCCAACGAGCAGTACTTC. It is translated as CASSRELSSNEQYF.

The V gene is TRBV7-3, the J gene TRBJ2-1; 8 nucleotides line up with TRBD1. With 5 bases clipped from V and 4 bases from J, the junction kept 10 bases outside the gene matches. This CDR3 is 16 amino acids long. CDR1 is SGHTA, CDR2 FQGTGA, per germline. The CDR3 DNA is TGTGCCAGCAGCCGTGATTCACAGGGGGGATACAATGAGCAGTTCTTC. It is translated as CASSRDSQGGYNEQFF.

This clonotype was found a few times. The chain joins TRBV6-1 to TRBJ2-4, with 8 bases aligning to TRBD2. This CDR3 has 14 residues. From germline, CDR1 is MNHNS and CDR2 SASEGT. V lost 6 bases to trimming and J lost 4 bases; unmatched junction nucleotides: 5. The CDR3 is CASRKERGKNIQYF. The CDR3, as DNA: TGTGCCAGCAGGAAGGAGCGGGGGAAAAACATTCAGTACTTC.